This passage covers 25 T cell receptor beta chains from one sample sequenced in a study of blood T cell repertoires in COVID-19. Libraries were prepared by immunoSEQ multiplex PCR; TCRdb keeps only in-frame clonotypes and omits some of them. The table lists around 300,000 clones, 87% of them singletons. The material sequenced was PBMCs or T cells enriched from blood (not recorded which). The receptors here all came from a woman under 40 who had recovered from COVID-19.

The rearrangement uses TRBV6-5 and TRBJ1-4; 7 bases match TRBD1. Trimming cost V 2 bases and J 7 bases; bases outside gene matches: 7. In germline, CDR1 is MNHEY, CDR2 SVGAGI. The CDR3 loop spans 15 amino acids. This CDR3 reads CASSYQQGRGEKLFF. The CDR3 DNA reads TGTGCCAGCAGTTACCAACAGGGGCGGGGTGAAAAACTGTTTTTT.

V and J are TRBV18 and TRBJ2-5; D unclear. The CDR3 has 14 residues. Trimming pared 3 bases from V and 0 bases from J, leaving 8 bases between. Germline loops: CDR1 KGHSH, CDR2 LQKENI. The CDR3 here is CASSPRRNQETQYF. CDR3 nucleotide sequence: TGTGCCAGCTCACCCCGCAGAAACCAAGAGACCCAGTACTTC.

The V call is TRBV5-1, the J call TRBJ2-7; 7 bases line up with TRBD1. The germline gives CDR1 SGHRS, CDR2 YFSETQ. The CDR3 is 14 residues long. After removal of 4 bases from V and 2 bases from J, the junction contained 6 bases not matched to a gene. CDR3 loop: CASSVTGIPYEQYF. CDR3 DNA: TGCGCCAGCAGCGTGACAGGGATTCCCTACGAGCAGTACTTC.

V usage is TRBV15 and J usage is TRBJ2-2; D ambiguous. Trimming pared 0 bases from V and 4 bases from J, leaving 6 bases between. The CDR3 has 14 residues. Per the germline V gene, CDR1 is LNHNV and CDR2 is YYDKDF (reference sequence). CDR3 loop: CATSRDFVTGELFF. The CDR3 DNA reads as TGTGCCACCAGCAGAGACTTCGTCACCGGGGAGCTGTTTTTT.

This chain uses TRBV7-9 with TRBJ2-1; D is unclear. Germline-derived CDR1 and CDR2 are SEHNR and FQNEAQ (reference sequence). V was clipped by 5 bases and J by 5 bases, with 22 bases between them. The CDR3 consists of 17 residues. The DNA of the CDR3 is TGTGCCAGCAGCCCCCAGTCATCTCCAGTAGCCCACAATGAGCAGTTCTTC. It is translated as CASSPQSSPVAHNEQFF.

J is TRBJ1-1 and V is TRBV28; D is perhaps TRBD1 (5 bases). Trimming shortened V by 2 bases and J by 2 bases, and 12 bases separated the two germline ends. The length of the CDR3 is 15 residues. Germline CDR1 reads MDHEN; CDR2 reads SYDVKM. CDR3 residues: CASSLEGGGNTEAFF. CDR3 DNA: TGTGCCAGCAGTTTAGAAGGCGGGGGAAACACTGAAGCTTTCTTT.

The rearrangement links TRBV9 to TRBJ1-3; D possibly corresponds to TRBD1 (5 bases). The germline V gene has CDR1 SGDLS and CDR2 YYNGEE. The CDR3 has 19 amino acids. The ends were cut back, 4 bases at V and 0 bases at J, with 23 bases in the middle. The CDR3 here is CASSHSTWGGATSGNTIYF. The DNA for the CDR3 is TGTGCCAGCAGCCATTCCACCTGGGGGGGAGCAACCTCTGGAAACACCATATATTTT. Using reference TRBV9 and TRBJ1-3 for the parts outside the CDR3, the full variable domain is DSGVTQTPKHLITATGQRVTLRCSPRSGDLSVYWYQQSLDQGLQFLIQYYNGEERAKGNILERFSAQQFPDLHSELNLSSLELGDSALYFCASSHSTWGGATSGNTIYFGEGSWLTVV.

A few counts support this clone. This sequence joins TRBV5-5 and TRBJ2-7; a weak D match, TRBD2 (6 bases). CDR3 length equals 13 residues. CDR1 is SGHKS, CDR2 YYEKEE, per germline (reference sequence). Trimming shortened V by 4 bases and J by 3 bases, and 11 bases separated the two germline ends. The CDR3 here is CASSAGFLYEQYF. In nucleotides, the CDR3 is TGTGCCAGCAGCGCGGGATTCCTCTACGAGCAGTACTTC.

Details on this clone: Different DNA sequences within this sample yield the same CDR3. V is TRBV27 and J is TRBJ1-6; possible D gene TRBD1, 5 bases. Trimming cost V 5 bases and J 7 bases, with 9 bases left between them. The V gene's germline CDR1 is MNHEY and CDR2 SMNVEV (reference sequence). The CDR3 has 13 residues. CDR3 in DNA: TGTGCCAGCAGTGGACAACCCAATTCACCCCTCCACTTT. This encodes CASSGQPNSPLHF.

The rearrangement links TRBV5-1 to TRBJ2-3; possibly TRBD1 for D (6 bases). The germline gives CDR1 SGHRS, CDR2 YFSETQ. V lost 6 bases and J lost 1, with 9 bases in between. The CDR3 is 13 residues long. CDR3 sequence: CASTKGGTDTQYF. The CDR3 nucleotides are TGCGCCAGCACAAAGGGGGGCACAGATACGCAGTATTTT.

The gene calls are TRBV6-5 and TRBJ1-4; 7 bases are shared with TRBD1. The CDR3 has 15 amino acids. The V gene end was trimmed by 4 bases and the J gene end by 4 bases; junction bases not matched to a gene: 6. Germline V gene data show CDR1 as MNHEY and CDR2 as SVGAGI. The CDR3 DNA is TGTGCCAGCAGTTTACAGGGGTTCAATAATGAAAAACTGTTTTTT. It encodes CASSLQGFNNEKLFF.

J is TRBJ1-2 and V is TRBV15; TRBD1 might be the D (5 bases). This CDR3 contains 12 residues. The germline CDR1 and CDR2 sequences are LNHNV and YYDKDF (reference sequence). V was pared by 4 bases and J by 4 bases, with 7 bases between. CDR3: CATSIDSYGYTF. The CDR3 nucleotides read TGTGCCACCAGCATCGACAGCTATGGCTACACCTTC.

This chain uses TRBV5-8 with TRBJ1-2; TRBD1 is a possible D gene (5 bases). Germline V CDR1 and CDR2: SGHTS, YDEGEE. The CDR3 has 14 residues. The V and J ends lost 0 bases and 7 bases respectively, with 13 bases between them. The CDR3 DNA reads TGTGCCAGCAGCTTGGAAAGAGGACACTCTGGCTACACCTTC. It encodes CASSLERGHSGYTF.

CDR3 region: CASSQEAAGDTQYF. The CDR3 DNA sequence: TGCGCCAGCAGCCAAGAAGCCGCCGGGGATACGCAGTATTTT. The chain uses TRBV4-1 and TRBJ2-3; D call uncertain. Trimming removed 0 bases at V and 6 bases at J, with 10 bases between. The CDR3 sequence is 14 residues long. The V gene's germline CDR1 is MGHRA and CDR2 YSYEKL.

This sequence joins TRBV7-9 and TRBJ1-2; 8 positions match TRBD1. The V and J ends lost 5 bases and 8 bases, in that order; junction bases with no gene match: 7. The CDR3 contains 13 residues. Looked up from germline, CDR1 is SEHNR and CDR2 is FQNEAQ (reference sequence). CDR3: CASSGRTGFGYTF. CDR3 sequence (DNA): TGTGCCAGCAGCGGTCGGACAGGGTTCGGCTACACCTTC.

V gene TRBV19 combines with J gene TRBJ1-1; maybe TRBD1 (6 bases). Germline CDR1 reads LNHDA; CDR2 reads SQIVND (reference sequence). Trimming removed 3 bases at V and 7 bases at J, with 24 bases between. The CDR3 has 17 amino acids. The CDR3 here is CASSMPGGNTLKNEAFF. Written as DNA, the CDR3 is TGTGCCAGTAGTATGCCGGGGGGCAATACCCTTAAAAATGAAGCTTTCTTT.

V and J are TRBV7-9 and TRBJ1-4, with D perhaps TRBD1 (5 bases). Trimming removed 4 bases from V and 12 bases from J, with 12 bases in between. Germline V lookup: CDR1 SEHNR, CDR2 FQNEAQ (reference sequence). The CDR3 covers 12 residues. CDR3 protein: CASSSQGTELFF. CDR3 DNA sequence: TGTGCCAGCAGCTCTCAGGGTACAGAACTGTTTTTT.

The chain links TRBV2 to TRBJ2-4, with TRBD1 as a possible D gene (5 bases). The CDR3 runs 15 residues. The germline gives CDR1 SNHLY, CDR2 FYNNEI. V gave up 4 bases and J gave up 0 bases, with 10 bases separating them. The CDR3 nucleotides read TGTGCCAGCAGTGGGGAAGGGGTAGCCAAAAACATTCAGTACTTC. It specifies CASSGEGVAKNIQYF.

The chain recombines TRBV19 with TRBJ2-1, with a possible D match to TRBD2 (6 bases). Germline CDR1 reads LNHDA; CDR2 reads SQIVND (reference sequence). Trimming pared 6 bases from V and 9 bases from J, leaving 12 bases between. The CDR3 has 12 amino acids. The CDR3 nucleotides read TGTGCCAGTAGGCAGACTAGTGGTGAGCAGTTCTTC. It yields the protein CASRQTSGEQFF.

This clone was recorded once. The chain combines TRBV7-9 with TRBJ1-6; D unresolved. The V end lost 0 bases, the J end lost 6 bases, and 15 bases lay between the germline ends. This CDR3 is 17 amino acids long. From germline, CDR1 is SEHNR and CDR2 FQNEAQ (reference sequence). The CDR3 reads CASSLAVGGGRNSPLHF. CDR3 bases: TGTGCCAGCAGCTTAGCCGTGGGTGGAGGCCGTAATTCACCCCTCCACTTT.

The chain uses TRBV2 and TRBJ1-2; weak D call: TRBD1 (5 bases). Trimming took off 4 bases at V and 14 bases at J, with 17 bases between the two ends. Germline CDR1 is SNHLY and CDR2 is FYNNEI. The CDR3 sequence is 12 residues long. This chain's CDR3 is CASSGLGVTVTF. The CDR3 coding sequence is TGTGCCAGCAGTGGATTAGGGGTGACAGTGACCTTC.

The chain joins TRBV5-1 to TRBJ2-7; maybe TRBD1 (5 bases). The CDR3 covers 17 residues. Looked up from germline, CDR1 is SGHRS and CDR2 is YFSETQ. Trimming cost V 0 bases and J 1 base, with 17 bases left between them. The CDR3 nucleotides read TGCGCCAGCAGCTTGGAAGGATCCCCTACAGGTTCCTACGAGCAGTACTTC. Protein: CASSLEGSPTGSYEQYF.

Of note for this clone: This could be a read error, since a much larger clone is one nucleotide away. This rearrangement joins TRBV6-2 or TRBV6-3 to TRBJ1-1, with 7 bases fitting TRBD1. The CDR3 consists of 13 residues. Germline loops: CDR1 MNHEY, CDR2 SVGEGT. The V gene end was trimmed by 6 bases and the J gene end by 3 bases; junction bases not matched to a gene: 4. CDR3 protein: CASSLQGYTEAFF. The CDR3 DNA is TGTGCCAGCAGCCTACAGGGGTACACTGAAGCTTTCTTT.

This sequence joins TRBV10-3 and TRBJ1-5, with D perhaps matching TRBD1 (5 bases). This CDR3 contains 13 residues. Trimming cost V 3 bases and J 7 bases, with 10 bases left between them. The germline CDR1 and CDR2 sequences are ENHRY and SYGVKD. The CDR3 DNA reads as TGTGCCATCAGTGACAGGGTAGACCAGCCCCAGCATTTT. Its protein is CAISDRVDQPQHF.

The rearrangement links TRBV27 to TRBJ1-2; D remains ambiguous. CDR3 size: 15 residues. Germline V gene lookup returns CDR1 MNHEY and CDR2 SMNVEV (reference sequence). Trimming left V 0 bases short and J 7 bases short, with 15 bases between. CDR3 nucleotides: TGTGCCAGCAGTTTATCGTCGGCCCCTTGGAGTGGCTACACCTTC. This gives the protein CASSLSSAPWSGYTF.